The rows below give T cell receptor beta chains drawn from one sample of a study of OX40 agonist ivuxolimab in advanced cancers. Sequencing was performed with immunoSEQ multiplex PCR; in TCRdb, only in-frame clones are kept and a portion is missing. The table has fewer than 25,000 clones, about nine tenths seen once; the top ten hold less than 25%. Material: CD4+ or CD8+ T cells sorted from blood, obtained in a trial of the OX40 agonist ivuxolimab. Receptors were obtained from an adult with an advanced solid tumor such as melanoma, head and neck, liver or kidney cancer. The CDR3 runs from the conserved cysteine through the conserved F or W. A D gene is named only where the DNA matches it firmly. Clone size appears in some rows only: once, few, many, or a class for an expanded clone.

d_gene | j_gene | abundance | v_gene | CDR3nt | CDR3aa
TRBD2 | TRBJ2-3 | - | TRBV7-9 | TGTGCCAGCAGCTCCGGGTTACAGCGGGAGGGCACAGATACGCAGTATTTT | CASSSGLQREGTDTQYF
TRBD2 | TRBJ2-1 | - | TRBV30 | TGTGCCTGGAATGAAGCAGGACTAGGCGATGAGCAGTTCTTC | CAWNEAGLGDEQFF
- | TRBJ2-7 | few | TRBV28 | TGTGCCAGCAGTCTAGTGGGGGGCCTGGATGACGAGCAGTACTTC | CASSLVGGLDDEQYF
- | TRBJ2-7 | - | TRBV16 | TGTGCCAGCAGCCACCCCTCTTACGAGCAGTACTTC | CASSHPSYEQYF
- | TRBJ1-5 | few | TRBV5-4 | TGTGCCAGCAGCTGGGACCCTAATCAGCCCCAGCATTTT | CASSWDPNQPQHF
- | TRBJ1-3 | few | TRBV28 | TGTGCCAGCAGTTTAAGGGGACACAGCTCTGGAAACACCATATATTTT | CASSLRGHSSGNTIYF
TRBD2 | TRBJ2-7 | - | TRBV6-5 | TGTGCCAGCAGCCCTCACGGGGGGGCTTACGAGCAGTACTTC | CASSPHGGAYEQYF
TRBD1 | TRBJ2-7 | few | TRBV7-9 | TGTGCCAGCAGCCCCCACCGGGACAGGCCGTACGAGCAGTACTTC | CASSPHRDRPYEQYF
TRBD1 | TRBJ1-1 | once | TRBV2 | TGTGCCAGCCTAGGGGACAGCCTTGAAGCTTTCTTT | CASLGDSLEAFF
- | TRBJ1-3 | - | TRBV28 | TGTGCCAGCAGCTCCCAGGGGAACACCATATATTTT | CASSSQGNTIYF
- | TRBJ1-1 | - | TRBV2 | TGTGCCAGCACCGCCGGACCGCGAAACACTGAAGCTTTCTTT | CASTAGPRNTEAFF
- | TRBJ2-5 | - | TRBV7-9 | TGTGCCAGCAGAGATTGGGGGGCCCAAGAGACCCAGTACTTC | CASRDWGAQETQYF
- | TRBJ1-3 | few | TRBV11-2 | TGTGCCAGCAGCTGGGGGACGGGGCGAAGAAACACCATATATTTT | CASSWGTGRRNTIYF
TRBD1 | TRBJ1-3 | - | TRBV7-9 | TGTGCCAGCAGCCCGACAGGGGCCTCTGGAAACACCATATATTTT | CASSPTGASGNTIYF
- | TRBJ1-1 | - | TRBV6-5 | TGTGCCAGCAGAGACTGGCAGACTGAAGCTTTCTTT | CASRDWQTEAFF
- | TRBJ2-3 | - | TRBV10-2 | TGCGCCAGCACTGAGTGGGGGGCCGAGGCAGATACGCAGTATTTT | CASTEWGAEADTQYF
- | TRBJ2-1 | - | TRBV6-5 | TGTGCCAGCAGGAGGACCGGGGGCGTCAATGAGCAGTTCTTC | CASRRTGGVNEQFF
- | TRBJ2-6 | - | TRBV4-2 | TGTGCCAGCAGCCAAGATGGTAGCACTGGGGCCAACGTCCTGACTTTC | CASSQDGSTGANVLTF
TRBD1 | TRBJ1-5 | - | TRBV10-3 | TGTGCCATCAGTGTTACAGGGGGGAATCAGCCCCAGCATTTT | CAISVTGGNQPQHF
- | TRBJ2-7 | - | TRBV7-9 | TGTGCCAGCAGCACGCCCCGGAACGAGCAGTACTTC | CASSTPRNEQYF
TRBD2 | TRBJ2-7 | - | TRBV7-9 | TGTGCCAGCAGCCCCCCGGGAGGGCCCTACGAGCAGTACTTC | CASSPPGGPYEQYF
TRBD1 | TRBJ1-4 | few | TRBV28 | TGTGCCAGCAGTTTAGAACAGGGGGTTGGGGAAAAACTGTTTTTT | CASSLEQGVGEKLFF
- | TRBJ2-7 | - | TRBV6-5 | TGTGCCAGCAGTTACCCGGGCTACGAGCAGTACTTC | CASSYPGYEQYF
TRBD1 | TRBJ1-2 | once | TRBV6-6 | TGTGCCAGCAGTTACGACAGGGGAAGCCCCTATGGCTACACCTTC | CASSYDRGSPYGYTF
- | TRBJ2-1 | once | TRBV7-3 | TGTGCCAGCAGCGCGATCGGGGTGGGTGAGCAGTTCTTC | CASSAIGVGEQFF
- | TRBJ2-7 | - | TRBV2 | TGTGCCAGCAGTTCCGACCCGACATACGAGCAGTACTTC | CASSSDPTYEQYF
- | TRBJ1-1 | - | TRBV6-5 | TGTGCCAGCAGTTACAACGGGGGCGGGACTGAAGCTTTCTTT | CASSYNGGGTEAFF
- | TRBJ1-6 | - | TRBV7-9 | TGTGCCAGCAGCTTAGTCAGGGGAAGCAATTCACCCCTCCACTTT | CASSLVRGSNSPLHF
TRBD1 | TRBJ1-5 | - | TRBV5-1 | TGCGCCAGCAGCCTGACAGGGAGCAATCAGCCCCAGCATTTT | CASSLTGSNQPQHF
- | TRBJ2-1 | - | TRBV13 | TGTGCCAGCAGCTTAGGGCAGAGCTCCTACAATGAGCAGTTCTTC | CASSLGQSSYNEQFF
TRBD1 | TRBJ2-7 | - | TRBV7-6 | TGTGCCAGCAGCTTAGCCTCGGCAGGGGGCGAGCAGTACTTC | CASSLASAGGEQYF
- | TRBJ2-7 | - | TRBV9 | TGTGCCAGCAGCGAGGGAGCGGGCCACGAGCAGTACTTC | CASSEGAGHEQYF
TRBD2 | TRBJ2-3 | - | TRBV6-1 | TGTGCCAGCAATGACTGGGGACTAGAAACAGATACGCAGTATTTT | CASNDWGLETDTQYF
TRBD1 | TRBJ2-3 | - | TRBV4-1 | TGCGCCAGCAGCCAAGTGGGGTATGGTCTTCTAACAGGGGCAACAGATACGCAGTATTTT | CASSQVGYGLLTGATDTQYF
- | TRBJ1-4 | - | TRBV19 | TGTGCCAGTAGTATGGCGCGCGGGGAGTTACATGAAAAACTGTTTTTT | CASSMARGELHEKLFF
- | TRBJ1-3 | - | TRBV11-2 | TGTGCCAGCAGCTTGGGGAACTCTGGAAACACCATATATTTT | CASSLGNSGNTIYF
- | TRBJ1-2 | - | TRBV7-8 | TGTGCCAGCAGCTCCCTGGCGGGGGGCGCGTATGGCTACACTTTC | CASSSLAGGAYGYTF
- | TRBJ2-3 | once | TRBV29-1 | TGCAGCGTTGAAGAACAGGGCTCCTTTACAGATACGCAGTATTTT | CSVEEQGSFTDTQYF
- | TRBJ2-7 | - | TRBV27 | TGTGCCAGCAGTTTTTTTCGGGGGTCCTACGAGCAGTACTTC | CASSFFRGSYEQYF
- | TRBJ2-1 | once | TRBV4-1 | TGCGCCAGCAGCCAACGTAGGAGCTACAATGAGCAGTTCTTC | CASSQRRSYNEQFF